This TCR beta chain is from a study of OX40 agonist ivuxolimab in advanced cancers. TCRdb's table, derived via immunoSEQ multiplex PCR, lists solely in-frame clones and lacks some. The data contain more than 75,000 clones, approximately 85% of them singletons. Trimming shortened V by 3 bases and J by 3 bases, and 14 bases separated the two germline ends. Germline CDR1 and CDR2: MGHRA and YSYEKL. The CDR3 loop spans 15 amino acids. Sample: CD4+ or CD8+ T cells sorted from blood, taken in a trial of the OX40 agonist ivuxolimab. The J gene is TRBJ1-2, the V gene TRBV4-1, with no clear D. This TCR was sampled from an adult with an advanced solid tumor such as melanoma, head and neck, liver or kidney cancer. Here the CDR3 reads CASSHLPRADYGYTF. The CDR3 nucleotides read TGCGCCAGCAGCCACTTACCCCGGGCAGACTATGGCTACACCTTC.